The clone carrying this T cell receptor (beta chain) came up many times. This record comes from a study of T cells in Graves' hyperthyroidism and ophthalmopathy. Overall study: Any treatment followed the collection of peripheral blood at initial diagnosis.

J lost 6 bases, V lost 5 bases, and 10 bases had no gene match. The CDR3 extends over 16 amino acids. CDR1 is MNHNS and CDR2 is SASEGT in the germline V gene. RNA transcripts gave rise to amplified TCR beta CDR3 regions. A set of HTBI primers served as the primers for a first-round RT-PCR of the TCR CDR3. TCRdb fed the multiplex PCR reads into MiXCR, producing one record per CDR3 protein. This sample has approximately 590,000 distinct CDR3 sequences, with 15% to 18% found just once. The specimen was blood. The chain joins TRBV6-1 to TRBJ2-1; 10 positions agree with TRBD2. The clonotype was recovered from a woman aged 25 to 39 with Graves' hyperthyroidism. The CDR3 reads CASSSPGLARFNEQFF. CDR3 DNA: TGTGCCAGCAGTTCGCCGGGACTAGCGAGATTCAATGAGCAGTTCTTC.